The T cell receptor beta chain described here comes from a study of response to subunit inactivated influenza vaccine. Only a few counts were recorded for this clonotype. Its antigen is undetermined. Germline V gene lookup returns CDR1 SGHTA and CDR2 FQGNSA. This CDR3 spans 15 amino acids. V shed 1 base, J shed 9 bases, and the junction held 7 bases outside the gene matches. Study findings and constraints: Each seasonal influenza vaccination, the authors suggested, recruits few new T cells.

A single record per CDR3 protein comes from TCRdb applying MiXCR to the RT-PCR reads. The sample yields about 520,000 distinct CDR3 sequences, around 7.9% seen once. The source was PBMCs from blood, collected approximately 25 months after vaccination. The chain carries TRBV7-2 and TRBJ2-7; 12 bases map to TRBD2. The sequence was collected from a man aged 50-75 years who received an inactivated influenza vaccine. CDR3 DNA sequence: TGTGCCAGCAGCTTAGAACTAGCGGGAGGAAGGCGGCAGTACTTC. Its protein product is CASSLELAGGRRQYF.